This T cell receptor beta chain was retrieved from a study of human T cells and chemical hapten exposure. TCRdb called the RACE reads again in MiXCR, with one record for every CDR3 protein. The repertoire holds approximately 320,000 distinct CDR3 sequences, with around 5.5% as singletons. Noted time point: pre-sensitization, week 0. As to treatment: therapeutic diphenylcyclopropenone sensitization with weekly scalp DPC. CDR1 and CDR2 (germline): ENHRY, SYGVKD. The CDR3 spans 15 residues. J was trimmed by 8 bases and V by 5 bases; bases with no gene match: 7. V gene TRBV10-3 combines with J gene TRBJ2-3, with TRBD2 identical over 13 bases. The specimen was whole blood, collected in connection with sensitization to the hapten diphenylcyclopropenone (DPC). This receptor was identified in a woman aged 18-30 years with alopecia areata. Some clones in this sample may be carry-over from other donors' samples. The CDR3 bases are TGTGCCATCAGTTTACTAGCGGGGGGGCGTGGTACGCAGTATTTT. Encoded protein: CAISLLAGGRGTQYF.